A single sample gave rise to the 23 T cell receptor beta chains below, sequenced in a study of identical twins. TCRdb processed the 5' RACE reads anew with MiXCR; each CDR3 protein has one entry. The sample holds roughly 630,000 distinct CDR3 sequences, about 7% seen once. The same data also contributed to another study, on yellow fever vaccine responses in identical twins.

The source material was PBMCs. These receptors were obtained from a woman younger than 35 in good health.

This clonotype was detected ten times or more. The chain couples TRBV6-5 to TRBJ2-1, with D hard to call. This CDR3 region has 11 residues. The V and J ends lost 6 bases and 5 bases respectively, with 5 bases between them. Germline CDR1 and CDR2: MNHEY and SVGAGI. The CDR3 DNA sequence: TGTGCCAGCAGATACAACAATGAGCAGTTCTTC. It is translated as CASRYNNEQFF.

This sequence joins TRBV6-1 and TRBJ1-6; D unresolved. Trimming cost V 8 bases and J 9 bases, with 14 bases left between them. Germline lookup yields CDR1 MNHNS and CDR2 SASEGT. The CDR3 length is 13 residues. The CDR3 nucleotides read TGTGCCAGCCGCCGTACCACCCGTTCACCCCTCCACTTT. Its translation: CASRRTTRSPLHF.

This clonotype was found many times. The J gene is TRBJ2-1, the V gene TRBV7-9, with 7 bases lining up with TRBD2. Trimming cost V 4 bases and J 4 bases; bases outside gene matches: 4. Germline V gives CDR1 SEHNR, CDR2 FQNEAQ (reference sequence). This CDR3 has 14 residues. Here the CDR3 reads CASSSAGDYNEQFF. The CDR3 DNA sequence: TGTGCCAGCAGCTCGGCGGGGGATTACAATGAGCAGTTCTTC.

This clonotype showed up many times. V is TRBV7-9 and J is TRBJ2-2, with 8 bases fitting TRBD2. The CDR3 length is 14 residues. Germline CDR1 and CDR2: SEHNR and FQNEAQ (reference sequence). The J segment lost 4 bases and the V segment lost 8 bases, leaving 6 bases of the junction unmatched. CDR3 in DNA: TGTGCCAGCCTTCCGGGAGGGTCCACCGGGGAGCTGTTTTTT. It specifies CASLPGGSTGELFF. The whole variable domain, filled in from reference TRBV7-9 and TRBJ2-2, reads DTGVSQNPRHKITKRGQNVTFRCDPISEHNRLYWYRQTLGQGPEFLTYFQNEAQLEKSRLLSDRFSAERPKGSFSTLEIQRTEQGDSAMYLCASLPGGSTGELFFGEGSRLTVL.

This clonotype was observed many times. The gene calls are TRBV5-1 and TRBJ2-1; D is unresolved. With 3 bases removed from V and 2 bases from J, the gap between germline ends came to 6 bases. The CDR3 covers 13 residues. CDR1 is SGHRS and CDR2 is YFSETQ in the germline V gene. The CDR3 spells CASSSAPYNEQFF. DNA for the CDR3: TGCGCCAGCAGCTCTGCCCCCTACAATGAGCAGTTCTTC.

CDR3 sequence reads: CAIRDGLAGFTDTQYF. The DNA of the CDR3 is TGTGCCATCAGGGACGGACTAGCGGGATTCACAGATACGCAGTATTTT. The gene calls are TRBV10-3 and TRBJ2-3; 12 bases are shared with TRBD2. The junction had 6 bases not matched to a gene; V was cut back by 6 bases and J by 2 bases. CDR1 ENHRY and CDR2 SYGVKD come from the germline V gene. This CDR3 has 16 amino acids.

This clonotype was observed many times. The CDR3 protein is CASSQDTGSGREQFF. CDR3 DNA sequence: TGTGCCAGCAGCCAAGATACAGGTAGCGGGAGGGAGCAGTTCTTC. The chain combines TRBV14 with TRBJ2-1; TRBD2 matches at 10 bases. Germline-derived CDR1 and CDR2 are SGHDN and FVKESK. Trimming took 0 bases from V and 10 from J; bases not matched to a gene: 6. The CDR3 spans 15 residues.

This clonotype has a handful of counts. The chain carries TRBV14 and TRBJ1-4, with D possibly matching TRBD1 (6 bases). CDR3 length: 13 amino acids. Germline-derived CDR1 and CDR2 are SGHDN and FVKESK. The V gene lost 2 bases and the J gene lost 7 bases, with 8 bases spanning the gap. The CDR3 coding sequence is TGTGCCAGCAGCCAAATAGGGGGTGAAAAACTGTTTTTT. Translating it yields CASSQIGGEKLFF.

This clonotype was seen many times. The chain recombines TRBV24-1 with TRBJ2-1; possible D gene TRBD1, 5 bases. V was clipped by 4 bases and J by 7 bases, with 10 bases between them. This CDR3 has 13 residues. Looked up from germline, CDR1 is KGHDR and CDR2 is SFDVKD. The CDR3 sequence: CATSDQGWNEQFF. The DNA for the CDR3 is TGTGCCACCAGTGACCAGGGTTGGAATGAGCAGTTCTTC.

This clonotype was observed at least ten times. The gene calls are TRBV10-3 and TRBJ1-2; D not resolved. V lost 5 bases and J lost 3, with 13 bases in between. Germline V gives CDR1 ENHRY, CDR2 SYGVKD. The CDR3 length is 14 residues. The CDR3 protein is CAISYVAGYYGYTF. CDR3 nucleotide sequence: TGTGCCATCAGTTACGTTGCAGGCTACTATGGCTACACCTTC.

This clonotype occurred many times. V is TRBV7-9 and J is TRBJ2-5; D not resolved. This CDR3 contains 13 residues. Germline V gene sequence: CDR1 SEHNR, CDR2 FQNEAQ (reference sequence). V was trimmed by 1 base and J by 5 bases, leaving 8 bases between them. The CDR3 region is CASSLGTAETQYF. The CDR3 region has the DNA TGTGCCAGCAGCTTAGGAACCGCGGAGACCCAGTACTTC.

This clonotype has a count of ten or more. Written as DNA, the CDR3 is TGCAGCGTTGCGGTGGCCTCAGGGCATCAGCCCCAGCATTTT. Translated, it gives CSVAVASGHQPQHF. This chain links TRBV29-1 with TRBJ1-5, with D possibly TRBD1 on 5 matching bases. In germline, CDR1 is SQVTM, CDR2 ANQGSEA. This CDR3 is 14 amino acids long. V was pared by 4 bases and J by 5 bases, with 15 bases between.

CDR3 region: CASSPLAGGGNTQYF. Written as DNA, the CDR3 is TGTGCCAGCAGCCCACTGGCGGGAGGGGGAAATACGCAGTATTTT. V is TRBV3-1 and J is TRBJ2-3, with 9 bases that match TRBD2. With 4 bases clipped from V and 7 bases from J, the junction kept 9 bases outside the gene matches. This CDR3 has 15 amino acids. CDR1 is LGHDT, CDR2 YNNKEL, per germline (reference sequence).

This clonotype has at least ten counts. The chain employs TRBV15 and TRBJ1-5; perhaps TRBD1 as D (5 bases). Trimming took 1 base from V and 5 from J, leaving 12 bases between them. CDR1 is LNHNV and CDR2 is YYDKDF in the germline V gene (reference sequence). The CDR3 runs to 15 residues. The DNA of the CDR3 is TGTGCCACCAGCAGAGTCGGAGCGGGGGATCAGCCCCAGCATTTT. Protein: CATSRVGAGDQPQHF. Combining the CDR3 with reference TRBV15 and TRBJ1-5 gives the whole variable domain DAMVIQNPRYQVTQFGKPVTLSCSQTLNHNVMYWYQQKSSQAPKLLFHYYDKDFNNEADTPDNFQSRRPNTSFCFLDIRSPGLGDTAMYLCATSRVGAGDQPQHFGDGTRLSIL.

DNA of the CDR3: TGCGCCAGCAGTGATCCTTATGGCCAGACGGAGACCCAGTACTTC. Translation gives CASSDPYGQTETQYF. The chain links TRBV10-2 to TRBJ2-5; D uncertain. In germline, CDR1 is WSHSY, CDR2 SAAADI. The CDR3 length is 15 residues. V dropped 3 bases and J dropped 5 bases, with 16 bases sitting between them.

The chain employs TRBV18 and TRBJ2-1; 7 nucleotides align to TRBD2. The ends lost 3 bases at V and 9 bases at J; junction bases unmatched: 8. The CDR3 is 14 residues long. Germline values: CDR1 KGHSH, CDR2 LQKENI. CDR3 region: CASSPRGKAREQFF. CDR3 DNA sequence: TGTGCCAGCTCACCGCGGGGGAAGGCGCGTGAGCAGTTCTTC.

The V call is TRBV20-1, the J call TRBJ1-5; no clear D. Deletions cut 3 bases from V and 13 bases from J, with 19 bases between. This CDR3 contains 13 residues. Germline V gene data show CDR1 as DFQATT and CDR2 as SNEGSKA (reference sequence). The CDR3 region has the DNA TGCAGTGCTAGTCCTGCTCCCGGGAGATTACAGCATTTT. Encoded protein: CSASPAPGRLQHF.

The CDR3 sequence: CASSSRDFSNEQFF. DNA for the CDR3: TGTGCCAGCAGCTCACGGGACTTCAGCAATGAGCAGTTCTTC. The gene calls are TRBV7-8 and TRBJ2-1, with D possibly matching TRBD2 (6 bases). The CDR3 loop spans 14 amino acids. The V gene lost 4 bases and the J gene lost 6 bases, with 13 bases spanning the gap. The germline V gene has CDR1 SGHVS and CDR2 FQNEAQ.

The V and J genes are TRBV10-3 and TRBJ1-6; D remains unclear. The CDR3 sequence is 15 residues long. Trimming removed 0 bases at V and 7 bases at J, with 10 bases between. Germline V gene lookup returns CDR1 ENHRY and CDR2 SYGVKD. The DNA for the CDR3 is TGTGCCATCAGTGAGTCAATCGGGGAAAATTCACCCCTCCACTTT. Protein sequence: CAISESIGENSPLHF.

CDR3 sequence (DNA): TGTGCCAGCAGTGAACGAGCGGGAGGGGGTGAGCAGTACTTC. It is translated as CASSERAGGGEQYF. V gene TRBV25-1 combines with J gene TRBJ2-7; 10 nucleotides match TRBD2. The germline CDR1 and CDR2 sequences are MGHDK and SYGVNS. Unmatched junction bases numbered 5, after V lost 2 bases and J lost 7 bases. The CDR3 is made up of 14 amino acids.

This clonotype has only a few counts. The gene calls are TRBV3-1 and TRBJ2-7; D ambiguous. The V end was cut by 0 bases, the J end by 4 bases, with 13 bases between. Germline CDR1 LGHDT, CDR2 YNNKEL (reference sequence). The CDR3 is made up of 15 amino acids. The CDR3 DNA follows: TGTGCCAGCAGCCAAGATCTGCGGACCTTATACGAGCAGTACTTC. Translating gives CASSQDLRTLYEQYF.

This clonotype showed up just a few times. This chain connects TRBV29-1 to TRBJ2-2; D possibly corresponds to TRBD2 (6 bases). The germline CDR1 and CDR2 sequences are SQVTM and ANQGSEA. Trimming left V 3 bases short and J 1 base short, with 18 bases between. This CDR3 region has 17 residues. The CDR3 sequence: CSVDVTEGDLNTGELFF. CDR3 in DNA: TGCAGCGTTGATGTTACGGAGGGAGATCTGAACACCGGGGAGCTGTTTTTT.

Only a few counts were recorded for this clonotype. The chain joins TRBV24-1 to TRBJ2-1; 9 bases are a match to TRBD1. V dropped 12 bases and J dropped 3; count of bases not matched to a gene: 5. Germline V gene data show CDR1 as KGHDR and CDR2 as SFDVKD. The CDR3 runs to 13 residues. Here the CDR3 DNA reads TGTGCCTCCGGGGACAGGGACTACAATGAGCAGTTCTTC. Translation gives CASGDRDYNEQFF.